These 31 T cell receptor beta chains were all obtained from the same sample, sequenced in a study of neurological immune-mediated disorders. Time point: longitudinal time-point 1 (baseline). MiXCR, run by TCRdb on the 5' RACE reads, gives a single entry per CDR3 protein. The data show around 60,000 distinct CDR3 sequences, about 11% seen once. Sequences were obtained from PBMCs. The source is a male donor with HTLV-1-associated myelopathy (HAM/TSP).

This clonotype was seen many times. The CDR3 spells CATSRTGALEKLFF. The CDR3 DNA follows: TGTGCCACCAGCAGGACAGGGGCCCTGGAAAAACTGTTTTTT. V usage is TRBV15 and J usage is TRBJ1-4, with 8 bases identical to TRBD1. Germline trimming cut 3 bases from V and 8 bases from J; bases unmatched to any gene: 5. There are 14 residues in the CDR3. The germline V gene has CDR1 LNHNV and CDR2 YYDKDF (reference sequence).

To note about this clonotype: This may stem from a read error, because a much larger clone lies one nucleotide away. V gene TRBV7-7 combines with J gene TRBJ2-5; D perhaps matches TRBD2 (5 bases). The CDR3 length is 13 residues. Looked up from germline, CDR1 is SSHAT and CDR2 is FNYEAQ (reference sequence). In DNA, the CDR3 is TGTGCGCCCTTGGACTGGCAAGAGGAGACCCAGTACTTC. It translates to CAPLDWQEETQYF.

This clonotype was seen only a few times. V and J are TRBV19 and TRBJ1-3, with no clear D. Trimming stripped 4 bases from V and 4 bases from J, with 8 bases between. CDR3 length: 13 residues. Germline CDR1 and CDR2: LNHDA and SQIVND (reference sequence). CDR3 nucleotide sequence: TGTGCCAGTAGTACCTCCAGAGGAAACACCATATATTTT. It yields the protein CASSTSRGNTIYF.

This clonotype was recorded many times. The chain employs TRBV20-1 and TRBJ2-5; D is perhaps TRBD1 (6 bases). V gave up 4 bases and J gave up 2 bases, with 17 bases separating them. The length of the CDR3 is 15 residues. Per germline, CDR1 DFQATT and CDR2 SNEGSKA (reference sequence). CDR3 sequence: CSANLQGMNQETQYF. CDR3 bases: TGCAGTGCTAACCTCCAGGGGATGAATCAAGAGACCCAGTACTTC.

In this sample, this clonotype turned up many times. This sequence joins TRBV5-5 and TRBJ2-1, with 10 bases lining up with TRBD2. V lost 2 bases to trimming and J lost 7 bases; unmatched junction nucleotides: 9. From germline, CDR1 is SGHKS and CDR2 YYEKEE (reference sequence). The CDR3 covers 16 residues. The CDR3, as DNA: TGTGCCAGCAGCTTTTTACCGGCTAGCGGGGGAAATGAGCAGTTCTTC. As protein: CASSFLPASGGNEQFF.

This clonotype was recorded many times. The chain is built from TRBV6-2 or TRBV6-3 and TRBJ1-5; possibly TRBD1 for D (6 bases). Germline V gene sequence: CDR1 MNHEY, CDR2 SVGEGT. Deletions cut 7 bases from V and 5 bases from J, with 15 bases between. This CDR3 contains 14 residues. CDR3 in DNA: TGTGCCAGCAAGGGTTCCGGGGGCCATCAGCCCCAGCATTTT. This encodes CASKGSGGHQPQHF.

This clonotype was picked up many times. The rearrangement links TRBV12-3 or TRBV12-4 to TRBJ2-1, with 10 bases fitting TRBD2. CDR3 size: 15 residues. The junction had 14 bases not matched to a gene; V was cut back by 6 bases and J by 12 bases. CDR3 coding DNA: TGTGCCAGCAGCACCAGCGGGGGGGCTCTACTCCGGCAGTTCTTC. It translates to CASSTSGGALLRQFF.

V is TRBV5-1 and J is TRBJ2-2; TRBD2 matches at 8 bases. From germline, CDR1 is SGHRS and CDR2 YFSETQ. Germline trimming cut 0 bases from V and 6 bases from J; bases unmatched to any gene: 1. The CDR3 is 14 amino acids. This CDR3 is CASSLGLAPGELFF. In DNA form, the CDR3 reads TGCGCCAGCAGCTTGGGACTAGCGCCCGGGGAGCTGTTTTTT.

At least ten counts were recorded for this clonotype. For the CDR3, the DNA is TGCAGTGCTAGCCCTTCTAGTGGCAATCAGCCCCAGCATTTT. Amino acids: CSASPSSGNQPQHF. This chain joins TRBV20-1 and TRBJ1-5; D unresolved. The CDR3 runs 14 residues. The germline V gene has CDR1 DFQATT and CDR2 SNEGSKA (reference sequence). Trimming removed 3 bases at V and 2 bases at J, with 11 bases between.

This clonotype was recorded many times. The chain carries TRBV7-9 and TRBJ2-7; a weak D match, TRBD2 (6 bases). The V gene lost 1 base and the J gene lost 5 bases, with 15 bases spanning the gap. Germline CDR1 reads SEHNR; CDR2 reads FQNEAQ (reference sequence). CDR3 length: 15 residues. CDR3 protein: CASSLGLGGIHEQYF. CDR3 DNA sequence: TGTGCCAGCAGCTTAGGACTGGGAGGAATCCACGAGCAGTACTTC.

The V gene is TRBV6-2 or TRBV6-3, the J gene TRBJ2-2; 8 bases line up with TRBD1. The length of the CDR3 is 16 residues. The germline CDR1 and CDR2 sequences are MNHEY and SVGEGT. The trim removed 1 base at V and 4 bases at J, leaving 5 bases unmatched. The CDR3 is CASSYFGTGATGELFF. The CDR3, as DNA: TGTGCCAGCAGTTACTTCGGGACAGGTGCCACCGGGGAGCTGTTTTTT.

This clonotype was recorded at least ten times. The chain employs TRBV20-1 and TRBJ2-5, with TRBD2 identical over 12 bases. The germline V gene encodes CDR1 DFQATT and CDR2 SNEGSKA (reference sequence). The V and J ends lost 5 bases and 5 bases, in that order; junction bases with no gene match: 9. This CDR3 is 15 amino acids long. CDR3 DNA sequence: TGCAGTGCTTTCTCCCCTCTAGCGGGGGGGGAGACCCAGTACTTC. It translates to CSAFSPLAGGETQYF.

V and J are TRBV20-1 and TRBJ1-1; possibly TRBD1 for D (5 bases). From germline, CDR1 is DFQATT and CDR2 SNEGSKA (reference sequence). CDR3 length equals 14 residues. Deletions cut 0 bases from V and 4 bases from J, with 12 bases between. The CDR3 reads CSARDQRGGTEAFF. The CDR3 nucleotides are TGCAGTGCTAGAGATCAAAGGGGTGGCACTGAAGCTTTCTTT.

There are many counts of this clonotype. CDR3 residues: CASSLEADVTNTGELFF. DNA for the CDR3: TGCGCCAGCAGCTTGGAGGCAGACGTCACGAACACCGGGGAGCTGTTTTTT. V usage is TRBV5-1 and J usage is TRBJ2-2; no clear D. The germline V gene has CDR1 SGHRS and CDR2 YFSETQ. CDR3 length equals 17 residues. Trimming shortened V by 0 bases and J by 0 bases, and 12 bases separated the two germline ends.

This clonotype was recorded many times. The gene calls are TRBV28 and TRBJ2-5; D gene uncertain. The CDR3 runs to 15 residues. Trimming shortened V by 6 bases and J by 1 base, and 15 bases separated the two germline ends. Germline V gene lookup returns CDR1 MDHEN and CDR2 SYDVKM. The CDR3 nucleotides read TGTGCCAGCAGCCCTCGCCGGACCCTCCAAGAGACCCAGTACTTC. This codes for CASSPRRTLQETQYF.

There are many counts of this clonotype. The chain is built from TRBV5-1 and TRBJ2-7, with 7 bases that match TRBD1. The J segment lost 4 bases and the V segment lost 0 bases, leaving 4 bases of the junction unmatched. The CDR3 runs to 14 residues. Germline values: CDR1 SGHRS, CDR2 YFSETQ. The CDR3 coding sequence is TGCGCCAGCAGCTTGGGACAGGGCTGGTACGAGCAGTACTTC. It translates to CASSLGQGWYEQYF.

This clonotype was picked up many times. The gene calls are TRBV5-1 and TRBJ1-1; D is uncertain. The CDR3 is 15 amino acids. CDR1 and CDR2 from the germline V gene are SGHRS and YFSETQ. With 5 bases removed from V and 0 bases from J, the gap between germline ends came to 14 bases. The CDR3, as DNA: TGCGCCAGCAGATCTAGGACGGTCATGAACACTGAAGCTTTCTTT. This encodes CASRSRTVMNTEAFF.

The rearrangement uses TRBV6-6 and TRBJ1-1; no firm D call. This CDR3 has 16 residues. V was pared by 0 bases and J by 2 bases, with 13 bases between. Germline V gene lookup returns CDR1 MNHNY and CDR2 SVGAGI (reference sequence). The CDR3 here is CASSYSMARRNTEAFF. CDR3 nucleotides: TGTGCCAGCAGTTACTCCATGGCCAGGCGCAACACTGAAGCTTTCTTT.

This clonotype occurred many times. V is TRBV24-1 and J is TRBJ2-1; 7 bases agree with TRBD2. The junction had 5 bases not matched to a gene; V was cut back by 4 bases and J by 15 bases. CDR1 is KGHDR and CDR2 is SFDVKD in the germline V gene. The CDR3 is 11 residues long. CDR3 in DNA: TGTGCCACCAGTGAATCGGGGGGTTGGTTCTTC. The encoded protein is CATSESGGWFF.

In its sample, this clonotype is medium-sized. This rearrangement joins TRBV6-2 or TRBV6-3 to TRBJ2-2; D gene unclear. Trimming pared 6 bases from V and 4 bases from J, leaving 6 bases between. The CDR3 sequence is 12 residues long. The germline gives CDR1 MNHEY, CDR2 SVGEGT. This CDR3 reads CASSPTTGELFF. DNA of the CDR3: TGTGCCAGCAGCCCCACCACCGGGGAGCTGTTTTTT.

This clonotype was detected many times. V is TRBV5-1 and J is TRBJ2-2, with 8 bases fitting TRBD1. CDR1 is SGHRS, CDR2 YFSETQ, per germline. V trimming: 2 bases; J trimming: 3 bases; junction bases outside the gene matches: 3. This CDR3 is built from 15 residues. CDR3 nucleotide sequence: TGCGCCAGCAGCTTCCGGACAGGGTACACCGGGGAGCTGTTTTTT. This encodes CASSFRTGYTGELFF. Full variable domain (remainder filled in from reference TRBV5-1 and TRBJ2-2): KAGVTQTPRYLIKTRGQQVTLSCSPISGHRSVSWYQQTPGQGLQFLFEYFSETQRNKGNFPGRFSGRQFSNSRSEMNVSTLELGDSALYLCASSFRTGYTGELFFGEGSRLTVL.

Ten or more counts support this clonotype. The chain recombines TRBV20-1 with TRBJ2-7; D unresolved. V was clipped by 3 bases and J by 6 bases, with 9 bases between them. CDR3 size: 11 residues. Germline lookup yields CDR1 DFQATT and CDR2 SNEGSKA (reference sequence). CDR3 protein: CSARLVGEQYF. CDR3 DNA: TGCAGTGCTAGGTTAGTAGGCGAGCAGTACTTC.

This clonotype was observed many times. This chain connects TRBV20-1 to TRBJ2-3; D is unresolved. V was shortened by 3 bases and J by 7 bases, with 8 bases between the two germline ends. Looked up from germline, CDR1 is DFQATT and CDR2 is SNEGSKA (reference sequence). CDR3 length equals 11 residues. CDR3: CSARIVNTQYF. CDR3 nucleotides: TGCAGTGCTAGGATAGTGAATACGCAGTATTTT.

This clonotype was seen ten or more times. The CDR3 reads CASSFQPTGGRTPGYTF. CDR3 sequence (DNA): TGTGCCAGCAGTTTCCAACCAACAGGGGGCCGCACCCCTGGCTACACCTTC. The chain carries TRBV7-9 and TRBJ1-2; 9 nucleotides line up with TRBD1. Germline assignment: CDR1 SEHNR and CDR2 FQNEAQ (reference sequence). This CDR3 spans 17 amino acids. Trimming removed 6 bases from V and 7 bases from J; junction bases left unmatched: 18.

This clonotype was seen repeatedly, ten times or more. The V and J genes are TRBV6-2 or TRBV6-3 and TRBJ1-5; maybe TRBD1 (6 bases). CDR1 MNHEY and CDR2 SVGEGT come from the germline V gene. The CDR3 runs to 15 residues. The germline V and J ends were trimmed by 2 bases and 5 bases, with 13 bases remaining between them. This chain's CDR3 is CASSYGLRGYQPQHF. As DNA, the CDR3 is TGTGCCAGCAGTTACGGCCTGAGGGGGTATCAGCCCCAGCATTTT.

This clonotype was detected a few times. The V gene is TRBV30, the J gene TRBJ2-3, with 12 positions matching TRBD2. After removal of 4 bases from V and 1 base from J, the junction contained 6 bases not matched to a gene. The CDR3 length is 16 residues. Germline CDR1 reads GTSNPN; CDR2 reads SVGIG (reference sequence). The CDR3 nucleotides are TGTGCCTGGACTAGCGGGGGGGCCGGGGGCACAGATACGCAGTATTTT. Protein product: CAWTSGGAGGTDTQYF.

The chain uses TRBV7-2 and TRBJ2-7; TRBD1 agrees at 7 bases. Per the germline V gene, CDR1 is SGHTA and CDR2 is FQGNSA. The length of the CDR3 is 15 residues. The V and J ends lost 9 bases and 2 bases, in that order; junction bases with no gene match: 13. Here the CDR3 reads CARSPTGQRTYEQYF. CDR3 sequence (DNA): TGTGCCAGAAGCCCGACGGGACAGAGAACCTACGAGCAGTACTTC.

This clonotype was recorded at least ten times. The chain combines TRBV20-1 with TRBJ2-5, with 7 bases matching TRBD1. CDR3 size: 13 residues. Germline V gives CDR1 DFQATT, CDR2 SNEGSKA (reference sequence). Unmatched junction bases numbered 7, after V lost 7 bases and J lost 2 bases. The CDR3 DNA follows: TGCAGTGGGGAAGAGGGACAGCAAGAGACCCAGTACTTC. Translated, it gives CSGEEGQQETQYF.

In this sample, this clonotype turned up many times. The V and J genes are TRBV14 and TRBJ2-7; a possible D gene is TRBD1 (6 bases). Germline CDR1 is SGHDN and CDR2 is FVKESK. V was clipped by 3 bases and J by 7 bases, with 19 bases between them. The CDR3 contains 15 residues. This CDR3 is CASSHSGALMVEQYF. The DNA for the CDR3 is TGTGCCAGCAGCCATTCAGGGGCTCTAATGGTGGAGCAGTACTTC.

In its sample, this clonotype was seen a few times. The J gene is TRBJ2-3, the V gene TRBV7-9; D remains ambiguous. CDR1 is SEHNR, CDR2 FQNEAQ, per germline (reference sequence). Trimming took off 4 bases at V and 5 bases at J, with 13 bases between the two ends. The CDR3 is 14 residues long. The chain's CDR3 is CASSSPPEKDTQYF. CDR3 coding DNA: TGTGCCAGCAGCTCCCCCCCAGAGAAAGATACGCAGTATTTT.

This clonotype was detected ten times or more. The chain employs TRBV20-1 and TRBJ2-1; possibly TRBD1 for D (6 bases). The CDR3 totals 14 residues. V dropped 3 bases and J dropped 9 bases, with 18 bases sitting between them. Germline V gene lookup returns CDR1 DFQATT and CDR2 SNEGSKA (reference sequence). The CDR3 reads CSASFMGAKGEQFF. CDR3 nucleotides: TGCAGTGCTAGTTTTATGGGGGCGAAGGGTGAGCAGTTCTTC.